The 23 T cell receptor beta chains in this list originate from one sample, sequenced in a study of blood T cell repertoires in COVID-19. Using immunoSEQ multiplex PCR, the repertoire was profiled, and TCRdb retains in-frame clones only, with some absent. The repertoire holds approximately 200,000 clones, with more than 75% as singletons. Material: peripheral blood. These receptors were collected from a woman aged 40 to 50 with COVID-19, enrolled during active disease.

The chain uses TRBV11-2 and TRBJ1-1; D unclear. CDR3 length equals 13 residues. Germline V lookup: CDR1 SGHAT, CDR2 FQNNGV. V gave up 0 bases and J gave up 8 bases, with 10 bases separating them. CDR3 DNA: TGTGCCAGCAGCTTAGATTACCAGATAGAAGCTTTCTTT. It codes for CASSLDYQIEAFF.

This rearrangement joins TRBV7-9 to TRBJ1-6; 9 nucleotides agree with TRBD1. Trimming took 4 bases from V and 9 from J; bases not matched to a gene: 10. Looked up from germline, CDR1 is SEHNR and CDR2 is FQNEAQ (reference sequence). This CDR3 has 16 residues. The CDR3 region is CASSSEPGQGGSPLHF. The CDR3 bases are TGTGCCAGCAGCTCAGAACCGGGACAGGGAGGTTCACCCCTCCACTTT.

The rearrangement joins TRBV14 to TRBJ2-5; weak D call: TRBD2 (6 bases). V lost 5 bases to trimming and J lost 2 bases, with 15 bases between them. The CDR3 is made up of 15 amino acids. Germline V lookup: CDR1 SGHDN, CDR2 FVKESK. The CDR3: CASSVLGGSQETQYF. In nucleotides, the CDR3 is TGTGCCAGCAGCGTACTGGGGGGATCTCAAGAGACCCAGTACTTC. The complete variable domain, with remaining parts taken from reference TRBV14 and TRBJ2-5, reads EAGVTQFPSHSVIEKGQTVTLRCDPISGHDNLYWYRRVMGKEIKFLLHFVKESKQDESGMPNNRFLAERTGGTYSTLKVQPAELEDSGVYFCASSVLGGSQETQYFGPGTRLLVL.

This clone has just one count. V is TRBV27 and J is TRBJ2-7; the D gene is possibly TRBD1 (6 bases). This CDR3 comprises 17 residues. The germline V gene encodes CDR1 MNHEY and CDR2 SMNVEV (reference sequence). The V gene lost 5 bases and the J gene lost 3 bases, with 23 bases spanning the gap. CDR3 in DNA: TGTGCCAGCAGTCCCTATCCACAGGGTGTAATGGGCTACGAGCAGTACTTC. Protein: CASSPYPQGVMGYEQYF.

This clone was observed once. This chain links TRBV2 with TRBJ1-1; D unresolved. Trimming stripped 6 bases from V and 3 bases from J, with 14 bases between. CDR1 is SNHLY and CDR2 is FYNNEI in the germline V gene. CDR3 size: 14 residues. Written as DNA, the CDR3 is TGTGCCAGCAGGAGGAGAGATGAGGACACTGAAGCTTTCTTT. Translating it yields CASRRRDEDTEAFF.

The chain joins TRBV11-2 to TRBJ2-2; D might be TRBD1 (6 bases). From germline, CDR1 is SGHAT and CDR2 FQNNGV. With 3 bases removed from V and 6 bases from J, the gap between germline ends came to 17 bases. CDR3 length: 16 residues. The CDR3 here is CASSFIRTVLSGELFF. DNA for the CDR3: TGTGCCAGCAGCTTCATCCGGACAGTTTTGTCCGGGGAGCTGTTTTTT.

V and J are TRBV10-3 and TRBJ2-5, with 13 bases aligning to TRBD2. The CDR3 covers 16 residues. V lost 6 bases and J lost 2; bases outside the gene matches: 6. Germline V gives CDR1 ENHRY, CDR2 SYGVKD. This CDR3 is CAIRRGLAGLQETQYF. In DNA, the CDR3 is TGTGCCATCAGGAGGGGACTAGCGGGGCTTCAAGAGACCCAGTACTTC.

The rearrangement links TRBV20-1 to TRBJ2-7, with 7 nucleotides matching TRBD2. V lost 3 bases and J lost 5; bases outside the gene matches: 13. The CDR3 has 15 residues. The germline V gene has CDR1 DFQATT and CDR2 SNEGSKA (reference sequence). The CDR3: CSASREGRGFNEQYF. The CDR3 nucleotides read TGCAGTGCTAGTCGGGAAGGGAGGGGCTTTAACGAGCAGTACTTC.

This rearrangement joins TRBV6-5 to TRBJ2-7, with D perhaps TRBD2 (5 bases). The ends were cut back, 4 bases at V and 3 bases at J, with 16 bases in the middle. Per the germline V gene, CDR1 is MNHEY and CDR2 is SVGAGI. The CDR3 is 15 amino acids. The CDR3 reads CASSSPTMGSYEQYF. Here the CDR3 DNA reads TGTGCCAGCAGTTCCCCAACGATGGGGAGCTACGAGCAGTACTTC.

The rearrangement joins TRBV7-8 to TRBJ1-1, with D perhaps matching TRBD1 (5 bases). Germline V gives CDR1 SGHVS, CDR2 FQNEAQ. This CDR3 has 19 amino acids. V was clipped by 2 bases and J by 0 bases, with 22 bases between them. The CDR3 spells CASSLSLRARILMNTEAFF. DNA for the CDR3: TGTGCCAGCAGCTTATCACTCAGGGCGCGGATTCTCATGAACACTGAAGCTTTCTTT.

The chain combines TRBV7-2 with TRBJ1-1; D possibly corresponds to TRBD1 (5 bases). CDR3 length: 13 amino acids. V shed 0 bases and J shed 7 bases, with 9 bases lying between them. Looked up from germline, CDR1 is SGHTA and CDR2 is FQGNSA. CDR3 in amino acids: CASSLALTVEAFF. The CDR3 region has the DNA TGTGCCAGCAGCTTAGCGCTGACAGTTGAAGCTTTCTTT.

The gene calls are TRBV3-1 (or the pseudogene TRBV3-2) and TRBJ2-3; TRBD2 matches 11 bases. This CDR3 has 12 amino acids. V shed 11 bases and J 4 bases; nucleotides not matched to a gene: 2. CDR1 and CDR2 (germline): LGHDT, YNNKEL (reference sequence). This CDR3 is CAATSGADTQYF. The CDR3 DNA sequence: TGTGCCGCGACTAGCGGGGCAGATACGCAGTATTTT.

This chain connects TRBV2 to TRBJ1-5, with 9 bases identical to TRBD1. The CDR3 spans 16 residues. Trimming cost V 6 bases and J 6 bases; bases outside gene matches: 12. Germline assignment: CDR1 SNHLY and CDR2 FYNNEI. CDR3 region: CASSTAPGQGSQPQHF. In DNA form, the CDR3 reads TGTGCCAGCAGCACGGCCCCGGGACAGGGTTCTCAGCCCCAGCATTTT.

The V and J genes are TRBV9 and TRBJ2-3; D unclear. This CDR3 spans 15 amino acids. Deletions cut 3 bases from V and 4 bases from J, with 15 bases between. From germline, CDR1 is SGDLS and CDR2 YYNGEE. In DNA, the CDR3 is TGTGCCAGCAGCGCCCTTCTAGAGTCCCCAGATACGCAGTATTTT. This sequence encodes CASSALLESPDTQYF.

This clone was seen a handful of times. CDR3 region: CASGGDLPLHF. The CDR3 DNA follows: TGTGCCAGCGGGGGGGATTTACCCCTCCACTTT. The J gene is TRBJ1-6, the V gene TRBV27, with D possibly TRBD1 on 5 matching bases. Trimming removed 8 bases at V and 12 bases at J, with 11 bases between. The CDR3 is 11 residues long. The germline V gene has CDR1 MNHEY and CDR2 SMNVEV (reference sequence).

The chain carries TRBV5-8 and TRBJ2-1; possible D gene TRBD1, 5 bases. Germline assignment: CDR1 SGHTS and CDR2 YDEGEE. The CDR3 is 17 residues long. Trimming cost V 0 bases and J 6 bases, with 19 bases left between them. As DNA, the CDR3 is TGTGCCAGCAGCTTGGCGACAGATTGGGGCAATTCCAATGAGCAGTTCTTC. Translating it yields CASSLATDWGNSNEQFF.

This sequence joins TRBV25-1 and TRBJ2-2, with D perhaps matching TRBD2 (5 bases). Germline V gene data show CDR1 as MGHDK and CDR2 as SYGVNS. The CDR3 covers 17 residues. Trimming removed 2 bases at V and 7 bases at J, with 20 bases between. In DNA, the CDR3 is TGTGCCAGCAGTGAAAATCCGGGGAGTGCCTTCGGCGGGGAGCTGTTTTTT. Translation: CASSENPGSAFGGELFF.

This chain connects TRBV12-5 to TRBJ1-1, with 9 bases fitting TRBD1. This CDR3 has 15 amino acids. V was pared by 4 bases and J by 7 bases, with 10 bases of the junction left unmatched. Per the germline V gene, CDR1 is LGHNT and CDR2 is FRNRAP. Here the CDR3 reads CASGSLQGAWSEAFF. As DNA, the CDR3 is TGTGCTAGTGGTTCGCTACAGGGGGCGTGGAGTGAAGCTTTCTTT.

This clone was detected once. The V call is TRBV11-2, the J call TRBJ1-6, with TRBD1 identical over 11 bases. Germline V gene data show CDR1 as SGHAT and CDR2 as FQNNGV. V dropped 1 base and J dropped 4; count of bases not matched to a gene: 6. The CDR3 contains 18 residues. The CDR3 is CASSLVGTGGTYNSPLHF. CDR3 DNA: TGTGCCAGCAGCTTAGTGGGGACAGGGGGGACTTATAATTCACCCCTCCACTTT.

The chain combines TRBV18 with TRBJ2-1; possible D gene TRBD2, 6 bases. The CDR3 contains 12 residues. The ends were cut back, 5 bases at V and 7 bases at J, with 9 bases in the middle. Germline-derived CDR1 and CDR2 are KGHSH and LQKENI. The CDR3 coding sequence is TGTGCCAGCTCAGCCCGGGGGAATGAGCAGTTCTTC. Its translation: CASSARGNEQFF.

This clone was observed a few times. The chain links TRBV6-5 to TRBJ1-2; TRBD1 matches at 7 bases. The trim removed 2 bases at V and 4 bases at J, leaving 4 bases unmatched. The CDR3 length is 14 residues. In germline, CDR1 is MNHEY, CDR2 SVGAGI. CDR3 DNA: TGTGCCAGCAGTTACCTAGACAGGGTCTATGGCTACACCTTC. Its translation: CASSYLDRVYGYTF.

V usage is TRBV6-6 and J usage is TRBJ2-7; 7 bases line up with TRBD1. Trimming cost V 2 bases and J 6 bases; bases outside gene matches: 13. This CDR3 spans 16 amino acids. CDR1 is MNHNY, CDR2 SVGAGI, per germline (reference sequence). The chain's CDR3 is CASSYRSEGAFSEQYF. The DNA for the CDR3 is TGTGCCAGCAGTTACCGTTCTGAGGGGGCGTTCTCCGAGCAGTACTTC.

V gene TRBV5-1 combines with J gene TRBJ1-3; 7 bases map to TRBD1. The germline V gene encodes CDR1 SGHRS and CDR2 YFSETQ. This CDR3 has 15 amino acids. J lost 4 bases, V lost 3 bases, and 7 bases had no gene match. CDR3 nucleotide sequence: TGCGCCAGCAGCTACGACCAGGGGGGCGGAAACACCATATATTTT. Its protein is CASSYDQGGGNTIYF.